This TCR beta chain was documented in a study of T cells in Graves' hyperthyroidism and ophthalmopathy. The investigators amplified TCR beta CDR3 regions from RNA transcripts. When the TCR CDR3 underwent first-round RT-PCR, the HTBI primer set was used. Each CDR3 protein gets one entry after TCRdb re-called the multiplex PCR reads with MiXCR. Among about 520,000 distinct CDR3 sequences, roughly 24% were seen once, and the ten largest hold about 11%. Comments on this clonotype: The target antigen is unknown.

Germline loops: CDR1 SNHLY, CDR2 FYNNEI. The CDR3 totals 13 residues. Unmatched junction bases numbered 8, after V lost 8 bases and J lost 6 bases. Enrolled ophthalmopathy patients presented with a Clinical Activity Score of at least 3, a NOSPECS grade of at least 4, and disease duration under 3 months. Clinical symptoms, serum thyroxine and TRAb, thyroid ultrasound and orbital computed tomography together formed the diagnostic basis. Study results and caveats: Ophthalmopathy cases were set apart from stable hyperthyroidism by a 13 V-J model.

This receptor was taken from a woman aged 25 to 39 with Graves' ophthalmopathy. The chain couples TRBV2 to TRBJ1-1; TRBD1 aligns across 8 bases. Sequencing used blood. The CDR3 DNA sequence: TGTGCCAGCTCACCACACAGGGGGGCTGAAGCTTTCTTT. Encoded protein: CASSPHRGAEAFF.